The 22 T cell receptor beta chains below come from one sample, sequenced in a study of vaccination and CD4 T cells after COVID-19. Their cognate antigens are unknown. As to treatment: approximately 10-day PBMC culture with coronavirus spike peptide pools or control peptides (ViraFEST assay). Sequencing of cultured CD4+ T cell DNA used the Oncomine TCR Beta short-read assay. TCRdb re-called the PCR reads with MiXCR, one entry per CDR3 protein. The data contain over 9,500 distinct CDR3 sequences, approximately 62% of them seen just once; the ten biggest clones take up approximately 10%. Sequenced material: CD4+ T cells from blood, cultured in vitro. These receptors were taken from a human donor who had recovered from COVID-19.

The CDR3 reads CASTTRGLADYNEQFF. CDR3 coding DNA: TGTGCCAGCACCACGAGAGGACTAGCGGATTACAATGAGCAGTTCTTC. V is TRBV28 and J is TRBJ2-1; 10 bases line up with TRBD2. The J segment lost 4 bases and the V segment lost 7 bases, leaving 10 bases of the junction unmatched. CDR1 is MDHEN and CDR2 is SYDVKM in the germline V gene. There are 16 residues in the CDR3.

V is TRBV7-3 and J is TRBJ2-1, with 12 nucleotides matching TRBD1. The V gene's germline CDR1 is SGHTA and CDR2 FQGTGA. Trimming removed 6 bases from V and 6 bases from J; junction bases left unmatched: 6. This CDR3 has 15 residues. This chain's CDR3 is CASSPGTGGFNEQFF. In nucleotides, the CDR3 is TGTGCCAGCAGTCCCGGGACAGGGGGCTTCAATGAGCAGTTCTTC.

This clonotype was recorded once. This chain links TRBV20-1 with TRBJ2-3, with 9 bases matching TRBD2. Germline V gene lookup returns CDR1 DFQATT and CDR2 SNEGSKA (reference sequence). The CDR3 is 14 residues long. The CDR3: CSSRLAGSTDTQYF. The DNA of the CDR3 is TGCAGCTCCCGGCTAGCGGGATCGACAGATACGCAGTATTTT.

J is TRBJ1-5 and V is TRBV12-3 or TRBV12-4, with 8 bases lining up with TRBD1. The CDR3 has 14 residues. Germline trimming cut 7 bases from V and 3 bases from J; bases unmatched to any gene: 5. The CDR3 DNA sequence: TGTGCCAGCACCTTGACAGGGGACAATCAGCCCCAGCATTTT. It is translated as CASTLTGDNQPQHF.

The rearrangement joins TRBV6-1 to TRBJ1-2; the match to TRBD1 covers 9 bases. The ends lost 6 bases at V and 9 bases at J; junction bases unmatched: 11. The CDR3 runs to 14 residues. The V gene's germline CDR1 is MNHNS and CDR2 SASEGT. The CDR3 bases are TGTGCCAGCAGGCACAACAGGGGGCTTGGGAGCTACACCTTC. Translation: CASRHNRGLGSYTF.

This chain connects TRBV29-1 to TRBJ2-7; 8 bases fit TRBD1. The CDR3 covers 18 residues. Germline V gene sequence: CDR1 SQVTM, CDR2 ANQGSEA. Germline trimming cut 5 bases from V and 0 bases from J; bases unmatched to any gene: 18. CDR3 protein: CSVSRSQRTGHGSYEQYF. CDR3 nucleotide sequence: TGCAGCGTTTCACGATCTCAGAGGACAGGGCACGGCTCCTACGAGCAGTACTTC.

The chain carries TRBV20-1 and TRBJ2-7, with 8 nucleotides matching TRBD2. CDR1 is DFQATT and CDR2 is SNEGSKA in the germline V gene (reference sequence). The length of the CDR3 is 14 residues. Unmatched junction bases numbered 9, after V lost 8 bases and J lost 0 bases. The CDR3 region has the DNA TGCAGTTCCCGGGGGGGCGGGAGCTCCTACGAGCAGTACTTC. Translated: CSSRGGGSSYEQYF.

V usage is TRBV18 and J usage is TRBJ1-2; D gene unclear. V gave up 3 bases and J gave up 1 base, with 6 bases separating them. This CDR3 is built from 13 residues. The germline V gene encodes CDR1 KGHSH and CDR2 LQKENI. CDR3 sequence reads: CASSPYNNYGYTF. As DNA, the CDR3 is TGTGCCAGCTCACCGTACAATAACTATGGCTACACCTTC.

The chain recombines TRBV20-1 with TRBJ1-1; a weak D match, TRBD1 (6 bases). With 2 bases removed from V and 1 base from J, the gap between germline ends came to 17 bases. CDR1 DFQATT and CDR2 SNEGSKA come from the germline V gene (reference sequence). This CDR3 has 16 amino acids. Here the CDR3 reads CSARHGAGTTNTEAFF. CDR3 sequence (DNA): TGCAGTGCTAGACACGGCGCCGGGACAACGAACACTGAAGCTTTCTTT.

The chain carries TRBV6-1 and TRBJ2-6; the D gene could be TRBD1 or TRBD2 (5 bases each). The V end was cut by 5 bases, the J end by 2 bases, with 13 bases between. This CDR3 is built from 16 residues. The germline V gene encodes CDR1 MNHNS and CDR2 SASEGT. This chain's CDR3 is CASSRDLGTGANVLTF. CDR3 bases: TGTGCCAGCAGTAGGGACCTCGGGACTGGGGCCAACGTCCTGACTTTC.

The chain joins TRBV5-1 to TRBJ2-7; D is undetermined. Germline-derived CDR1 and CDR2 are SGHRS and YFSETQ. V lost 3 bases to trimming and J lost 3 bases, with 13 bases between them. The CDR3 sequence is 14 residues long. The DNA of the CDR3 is TGCGCCAGCAGCTCAACCCGGGCAAACTACGAGCAGTACTTC. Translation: CASSSTRANYEQYF. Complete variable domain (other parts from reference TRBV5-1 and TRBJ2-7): KAGVTQTPRYLIKTRGQQVTLSCSPISGHRSVSWYQQTPGQGLQFLFEYFSETQRNKGNFPGRFSGRQFSNSRSEMNVSTLELGDSALYLCASSSTRANYEQYFGPGTRLTVT.

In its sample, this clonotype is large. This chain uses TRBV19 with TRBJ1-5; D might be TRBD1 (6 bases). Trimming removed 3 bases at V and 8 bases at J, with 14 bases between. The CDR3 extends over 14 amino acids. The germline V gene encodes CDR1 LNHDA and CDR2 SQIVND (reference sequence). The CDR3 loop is CASSMAGGQKPQHF. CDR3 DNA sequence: TGTGCCAGTAGTATGGCGGGGGGGCAGAAGCCCCAGCATTTT.

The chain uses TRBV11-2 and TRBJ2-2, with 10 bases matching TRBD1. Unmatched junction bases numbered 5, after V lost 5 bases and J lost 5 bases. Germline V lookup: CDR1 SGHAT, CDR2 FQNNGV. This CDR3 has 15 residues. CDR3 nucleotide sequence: TGTGCCAGCAGCCCCGACAGGGGGCGGACCGGGGAGCTGTTTTTT. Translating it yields CASSPDRGRTGELFF.

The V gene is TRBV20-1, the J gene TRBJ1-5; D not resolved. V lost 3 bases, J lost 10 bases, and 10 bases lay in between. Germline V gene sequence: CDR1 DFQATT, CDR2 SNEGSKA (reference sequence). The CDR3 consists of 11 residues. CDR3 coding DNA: TGCAGTGCTAGTGGGTCGGAACCCCAGCATTTT. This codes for CSASGSEPQHF.

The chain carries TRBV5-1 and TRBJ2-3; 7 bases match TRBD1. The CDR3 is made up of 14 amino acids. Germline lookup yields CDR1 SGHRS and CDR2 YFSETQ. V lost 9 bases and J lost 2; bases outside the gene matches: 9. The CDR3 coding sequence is TGCGCCACCCGCCGGGACAGCGCCACAGATACGCAGTATTTT. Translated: CATRRDSATDTQYF.

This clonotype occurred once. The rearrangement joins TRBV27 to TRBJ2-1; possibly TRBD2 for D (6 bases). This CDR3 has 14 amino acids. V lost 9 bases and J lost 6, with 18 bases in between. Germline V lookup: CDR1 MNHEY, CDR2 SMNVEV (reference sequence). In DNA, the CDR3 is TGTGCCAGTTCGGGGAGGCGTGGAGTCAATGAGCAGTTCTTC. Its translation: CASSGRRGVNEQFF.

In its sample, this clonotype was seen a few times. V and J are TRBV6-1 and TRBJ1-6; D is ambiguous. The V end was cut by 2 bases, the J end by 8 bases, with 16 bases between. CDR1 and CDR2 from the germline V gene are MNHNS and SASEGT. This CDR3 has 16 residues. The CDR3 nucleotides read TGTGCCAGCAGTGAACCCCCCTATGGACGGGATTCACCCCTCCACTTT. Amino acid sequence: CASSEPPYGRDSPLHF.

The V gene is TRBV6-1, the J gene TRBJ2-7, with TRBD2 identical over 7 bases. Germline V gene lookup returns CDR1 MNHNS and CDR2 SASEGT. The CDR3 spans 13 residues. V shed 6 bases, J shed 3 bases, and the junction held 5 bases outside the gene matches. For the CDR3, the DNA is TGTGCCAGCAGCCCTAGCGGACTCTACGAGCAGTACTTC. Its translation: CASSPSGLYEQYF.

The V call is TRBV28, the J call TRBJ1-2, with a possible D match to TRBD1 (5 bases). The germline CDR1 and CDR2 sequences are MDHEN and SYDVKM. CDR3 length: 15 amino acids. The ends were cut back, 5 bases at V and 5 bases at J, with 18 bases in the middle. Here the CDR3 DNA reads TGTGCCAGCAGTCCTTCAGGGTCCGGGGGGTATGGCTACACCTTC. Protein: CASSPSGSGGYGYTF.

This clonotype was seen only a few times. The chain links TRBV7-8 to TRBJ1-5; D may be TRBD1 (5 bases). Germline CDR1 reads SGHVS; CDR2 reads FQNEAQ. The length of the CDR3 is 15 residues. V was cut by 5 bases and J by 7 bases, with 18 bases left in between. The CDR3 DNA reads TGTGCCAGCAGCCCCGGCCGGGTCGGGGGGCAGCCCCAGCATTTT. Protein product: CASSPGRVGGQPQHF. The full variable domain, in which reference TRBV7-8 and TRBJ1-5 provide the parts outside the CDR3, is GAGVSQSPRYKVAKRGQDVALRCDPISGHVSLFWYQQALGQGPEFLTYFQNEAQLDKSGLPSDRFFAERPEGSVSTLKIQRTQQEDSAVYLCASSPGRVGGQPQHFGDGTRLSIL.

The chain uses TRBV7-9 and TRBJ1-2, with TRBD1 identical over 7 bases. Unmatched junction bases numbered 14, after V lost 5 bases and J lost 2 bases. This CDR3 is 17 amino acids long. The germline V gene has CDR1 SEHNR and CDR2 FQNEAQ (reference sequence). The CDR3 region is CASSRNPFFRGNYGYTF. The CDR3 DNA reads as TGTGCCAGCAGCCGGAATCCTTTCTTCAGGGGGAACTATGGCTACACCTTC.

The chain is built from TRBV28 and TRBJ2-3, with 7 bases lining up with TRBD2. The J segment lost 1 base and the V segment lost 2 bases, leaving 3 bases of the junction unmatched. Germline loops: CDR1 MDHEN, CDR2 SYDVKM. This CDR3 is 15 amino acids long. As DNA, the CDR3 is TGTGCCAGCAGTTTAGGTGGGGGGGGCACAGATACGCAGTATTTT. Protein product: CASSLGGGGTDTQYF. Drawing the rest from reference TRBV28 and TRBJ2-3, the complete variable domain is DVKVTQSSRYLVKRTGEKVFLECVQDMDHENMFWYRQDPGLGLRLIYFSYDVKMKEKGDIPEGYSVSREKKERFSLILESASTNQTSMYLCASSLGGGGTDTQYFGPGTRLTVL.